A selection of T cell receptor beta chains follows, all from one sample in a study of graft-versus-host responses after intestinal transplantation. Repertoires were generated with immunoSEQ multiplex PCR, while TCRdb's copy carries only in-frame clones and drops some. The table has about 39,000 clones, 90% to 95% seen once; the top ten hold approximately 4%. This sample comprised PBMCs, obtained less than 750 days after intestinal transplantation. The receptors shown here come from a human patient who received an intestinal transplant, so some T cells may come from the graft donor. CDR3s include the opening cysteine and the closing phenylalanine or tryptophan. D genes are given only for firm matches. Rows may omit the clone size; those that give it use once, few, many or a size class.

CDR3aa	CDR3nt	abundance	v_gene	j_gene	d_gene
CASGRVPNTEAFF	TGCGCCAGCGGTCGGGTCCCTAACACTGAAGCTTTCTTT	.	TRBV10-2	TRBJ1-1	.
CASSRGSGREAFF	TGCGCCAGCTCACGGGGTTCGGGCAGAGAAGCTTTCTTT	.	TRBV10-1	TRBJ1-1	.
CASSYKIPGKNEQFF	TGTGCCAGCAGTTATAAAATCCCAGGGAAAAATGAGCAGTTCTTC	once	TRBV6-5	TRBJ2-1	.
CASSFGGRAGTDTQYF	TGCGCCAGCAGCTTCGGCGGGAGGGCCGGCACAGATACGCAGTATTTT	.	TRBV5-1	TRBJ2-3	TRBD2
CASSLSDAAQYF	TGTGCCAGCAGCTTATCGGATGCTGCGCAGTACTTC	.	TRBV7-6	TRBJ2-7	.
CASSIPQRGDTDTQYF	TGTGCCAGTAGTATCCCCCAAAGAGGGGACACAGATACGCAGTATTTT	.	TRBV19	TRBJ2-3	.
CASSPGTGGDYGYTF	TGCGCCAGCAGCCCGGGGACAGGGGGGGACTATGGCTACACCTTC	.	TRBV4-1	TRBJ1-2	TRBD1
CASRSTGQTGELFF	TGTGCCAGCAGATCCACAGGACAGACCGGGGAGCTGTTTTTT	.	TRBV5-5	TRBJ2-2	.
CASSDDLRFYGYTF	TGTGCCAGCAGTGACGACCTCCGATTCTATGGCTACACCTTC	.	TRBV25-1	TRBJ1-2	.
CASSPRQDYNSPLHF	TGTGCCAGCAGCCCTCGACAGGACTATAATTCACCCCTCCACTTT	.	TRBV9	TRBJ1-6	.
CASRTVRQGKENTIYF	TGTGCCAGCAGGACCGTTCGACAGGGGAAAGAAAACACCATATATTTT	.	TRBV27	TRBJ1-3	TRBD1
CGGMDSFNYGYTF	TGCGGGGGGATGGACAGTTTTAACTATGGCTACACCTTC	.	TRBV29-1	TRBJ1-2	.
CASSFEGLNTEAFF	TGTGCCAGCAGCTTTGAGGGGTTGAACACTGAAGCTTTCTTT	.	TRBV7-9	TRBJ1-1	.